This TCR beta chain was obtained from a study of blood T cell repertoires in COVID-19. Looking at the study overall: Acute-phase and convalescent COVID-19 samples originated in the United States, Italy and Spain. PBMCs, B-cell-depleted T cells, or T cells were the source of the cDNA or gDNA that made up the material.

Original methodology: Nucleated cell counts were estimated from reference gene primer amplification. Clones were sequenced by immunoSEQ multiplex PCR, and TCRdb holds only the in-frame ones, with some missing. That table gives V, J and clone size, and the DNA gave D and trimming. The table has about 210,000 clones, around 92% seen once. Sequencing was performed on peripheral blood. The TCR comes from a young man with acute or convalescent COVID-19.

This CDR3 is CASSLGRGIGTEAFF. In nucleotides, the CDR3 is TGTGCCAGCAGTCTGGGGCGGGGGATTGGCACTGAAGCTTTCTTT. The J gene is TRBJ1-1, the V gene TRBV6-5; the D gene is possibly TRBD1 (5 bases). Germline CDR1 is MNHEY and CDR2 is SVGAGI. Trimming shortened V by 5 bases and J by 4 bases, and 17 bases separated the two germline ends. The CDR3 sequence is 15 residues long.